This T cell receptor beta chain was captured in a study of T cell responses to AZD1222 COVID-19 vaccine listed by TCRdb under 2021. Regarding the complete study: AZD1222 recipients given second doses at about 4 weeks or at about 12 weeks were pooled, since spike-specific TCR depth and breadth were not found to differ between the two schedules. TCR sequencing was performed for over 230 trial participants, of whom 200 to 220 were given two doses of AZD1222 and approximately 25 were given two doses of MenACWY control vaccine. Enrollment into the trials was organized by age into subgroups of 18-55, 56-69 and 70-plus years, and those subgroups contained roughly 150, 30 and 60 TCR-sequenced participants, respectively.

V is shortened by 6 bases, J by 4 bases, and the region joining them spans 9 bases. Spanning cysteine to phenylalanine, the CDR3 consists of 13 amino acids. The kept DNA is CDR3 alone, 39 bases in frame from the first base. CDR1 and CDR2 are drawn from the germline V gene (reference sequence): LNHDA, SQIVND. The CDR3 regions of human TCRbeta chains were analyzed by immunosequencing. The paper's processing steps were these. Repertoire TCRs were matched against a reference library of SARS-CoV-2-specific TCRs generated with the MIRA antigen-specificity platform. Breadth meant the fraction of unique TCRs that were SARS-CoV-2-associated, whereas depth meant the fraction of total T cells that were SARS-CoV-2-associated. Each spike-specific TCR was assigned to its reactive spike region and to a CD4 or CD8 class using the MIRA data. Log10-transformed breadth and depth values were compared by one-way ANOVA with Sidak's multiple comparisons tests. Not all clones reach the TCRdb copy of this immuneACCESS table, which keeps in-frame sequences only. Checked studies attribute under half of the gap to unresolved V genes and leave the rest unexplained. D and trimming come from the DNA, and the V and J calls and clone size come from that table. In this sample the table shows about 120,000 clones, roughly 90% of which occur a single time. Together, the top ten hold 8.4% of the sample.

The full study reports these points: Nearly half of unique spike-specific TCRs reportedly recognized epitopes outside regions mutated in the B.1.351 and B.1.1.7 variants. After two AZD1222 doses, both the breadth and the depth of spike-specific TCRs were significantly higher than at day 0 and than in MenACWY recipients. CD4 TCRs associated with the vaccine covered the entire spike protein, and the dominant responses were in regions 160-218 and 743-854. Only five to seven AZD1222 recipients were SARS-CoV-2 seropositive at baseline, limiting conclusions about previously exposed vaccinees. In the small 56-69-year group, the increase in depth fell short of significance, most likely because of low power. Most participants were white British and females outnumbered males, and the authors suggested that clonal diversity may have been underestimated. Because no day 14 peak-response samples were available, repertoires were characterized only after the peak T cell response.

Turning to this clone: Its antigen is unknown. There are no base qualities to consult, and no much larger clone falls within one base.

Read against the paper, the sample's time point label means: baseline before first vaccination. Vaccinee samples were obtained from the UK trials COV001 and COV002, which included a single-blind randomized controlled phase 2/3 trial of AZD1222 (ChAdOx1 nCoV-19) in healthy adults. Trial participant PBMC samples were collected at day 0 and day 28 after the second dose for TCRbeta chain sequencing. The sequence joins TRBV19 to TRBJ1-4; TRBD1 might be the D gene, on 5 matching bases. The material was peripheral blood, obtained on day 0 of AZD1222 vaccination. The source of this sequence is an adult in good health. The CDR3 reads as follows: CASSRQHNEKLFF. The DNA reads as follows: TGTGCCAGTAGCCGACAGCATAATGAAAAACTGTTTTTT.